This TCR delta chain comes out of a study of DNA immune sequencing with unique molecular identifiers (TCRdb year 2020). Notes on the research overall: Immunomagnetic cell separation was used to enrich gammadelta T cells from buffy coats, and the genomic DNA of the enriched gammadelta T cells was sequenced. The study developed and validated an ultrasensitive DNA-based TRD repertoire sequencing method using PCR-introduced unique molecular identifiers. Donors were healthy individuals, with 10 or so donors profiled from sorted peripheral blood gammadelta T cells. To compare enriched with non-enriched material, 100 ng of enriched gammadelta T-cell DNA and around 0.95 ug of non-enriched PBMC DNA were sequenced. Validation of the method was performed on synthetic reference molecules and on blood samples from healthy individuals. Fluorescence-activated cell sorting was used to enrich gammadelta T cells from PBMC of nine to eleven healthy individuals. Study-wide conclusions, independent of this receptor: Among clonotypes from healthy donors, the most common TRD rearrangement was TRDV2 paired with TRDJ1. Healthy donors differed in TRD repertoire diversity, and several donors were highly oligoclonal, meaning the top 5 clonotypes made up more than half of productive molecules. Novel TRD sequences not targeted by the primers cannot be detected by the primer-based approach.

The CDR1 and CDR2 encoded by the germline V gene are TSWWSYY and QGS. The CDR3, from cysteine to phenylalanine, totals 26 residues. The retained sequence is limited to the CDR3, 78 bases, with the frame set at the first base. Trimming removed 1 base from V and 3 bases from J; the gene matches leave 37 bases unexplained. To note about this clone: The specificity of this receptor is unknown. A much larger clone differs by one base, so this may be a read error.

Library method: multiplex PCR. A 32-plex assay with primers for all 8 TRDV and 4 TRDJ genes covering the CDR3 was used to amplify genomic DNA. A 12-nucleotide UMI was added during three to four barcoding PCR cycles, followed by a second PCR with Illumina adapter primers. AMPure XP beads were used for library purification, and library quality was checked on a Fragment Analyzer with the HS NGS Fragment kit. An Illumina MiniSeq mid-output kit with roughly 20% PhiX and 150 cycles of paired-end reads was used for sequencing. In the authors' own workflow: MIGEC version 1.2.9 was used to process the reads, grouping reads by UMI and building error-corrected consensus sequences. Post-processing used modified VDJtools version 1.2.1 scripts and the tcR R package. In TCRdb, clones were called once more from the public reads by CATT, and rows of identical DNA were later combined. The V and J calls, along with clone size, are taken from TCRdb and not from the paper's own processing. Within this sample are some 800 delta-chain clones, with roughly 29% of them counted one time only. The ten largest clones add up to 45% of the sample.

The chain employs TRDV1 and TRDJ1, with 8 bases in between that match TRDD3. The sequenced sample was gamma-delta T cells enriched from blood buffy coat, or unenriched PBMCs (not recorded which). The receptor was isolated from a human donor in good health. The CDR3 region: CALGEPPPTDSVLGVTPQTAADKLIF. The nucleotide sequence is TGTGCTCTTGGGGAACCCCCTCCTACGGATTCAGTACTGGGGGTTACGCCCCAGACGGCCGCCGATAAACTCATCTTT.